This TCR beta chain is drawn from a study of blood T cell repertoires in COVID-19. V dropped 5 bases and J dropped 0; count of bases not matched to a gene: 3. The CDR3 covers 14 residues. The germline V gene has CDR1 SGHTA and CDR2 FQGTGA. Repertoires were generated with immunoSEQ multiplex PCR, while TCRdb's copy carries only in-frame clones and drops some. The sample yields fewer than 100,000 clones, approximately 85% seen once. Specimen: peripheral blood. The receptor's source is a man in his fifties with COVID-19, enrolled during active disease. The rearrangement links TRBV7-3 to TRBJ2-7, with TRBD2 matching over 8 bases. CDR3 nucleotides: TGTGCCAGCAGCCTGAGCGGGAGCTCCTACGAGCAGTACTTC. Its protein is CASSLSGSSYEQYF.